This T cell receptor beta chain was sequenced during a study of blood T cell repertoires in COVID-19. For the study at large: PBMCs, B-cell-depleted T cells, or T cells were the source of the cDNA or gDNA that made up the material.

There are 20 residues in the CDR3. The germline V gene encodes CDR1 SGHTA and CDR2 FQGTGA. V was clipped by 5 bases and J by 0 bases; unmatched bases: 14. Original methodology: For nucleated cells, counts were estimated from reference gene primer amplification. Assay used: immunoSEQ multiplex PCR; TCRdb lists only in-frame clones, some missing. The V and J calls and the clone size are those of that table, but D and trimming were determined from the DNA. The repertoire holds hundreds of thousands of clones, with 88% as singletons. The chain employs TRBV7-3 and TRBJ2-6; 9 nucleotides line up with TRBD1. The specimen sequenced was PBMCs or T cells enriched from blood (not recorded which). The sequence was collected from a woman aged 40 to 50 with acute COVID-19. The CDR3 here is CASSITTGTGIRSGANVLTF. In DNA, the CDR3 is TGTGCCAGCAGCATCACCACGGGGACAGGGATCCGCTCTGGGGCCAACGTCCTGACTTTC. Full variable domain (outside the CDR3, taken from reference TRBV7-3 and TRBJ2-6): GAGVSQTPSNKVTEKGKYVELRCDPISGHTALYWYRQSLGQGPEFLIYFQGTGAADDSGLPNDRFFAVRPEGSVSTLKIQRTERGDSAVYLCASSITTGTGIRSGANVLTFGAGSRLTVL.